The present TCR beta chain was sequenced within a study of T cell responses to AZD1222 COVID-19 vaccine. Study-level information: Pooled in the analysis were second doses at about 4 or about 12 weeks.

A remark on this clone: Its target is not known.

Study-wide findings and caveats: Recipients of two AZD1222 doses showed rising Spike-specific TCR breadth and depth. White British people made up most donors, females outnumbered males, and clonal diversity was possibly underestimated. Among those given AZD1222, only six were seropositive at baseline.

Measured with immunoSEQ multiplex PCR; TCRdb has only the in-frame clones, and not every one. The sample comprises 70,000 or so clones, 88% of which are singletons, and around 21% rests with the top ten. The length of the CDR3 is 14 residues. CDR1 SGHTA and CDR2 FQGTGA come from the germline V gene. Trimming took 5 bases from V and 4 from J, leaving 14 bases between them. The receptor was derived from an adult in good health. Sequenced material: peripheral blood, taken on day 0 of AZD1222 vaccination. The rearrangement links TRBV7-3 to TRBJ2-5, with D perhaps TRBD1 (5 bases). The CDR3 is CASSAQGWGETQYF. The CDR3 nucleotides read TGTGCCAGCAGCGCCCAGGGCTGGGGAGAGACCCAGTACTTC.